The T cell receptor beta chain described here comes from a study of molecular identifiers for immune sequencing clone quantification. Study-wide points: Clones carrying above 20 RNA copies accounted for over 98% of effector molecules, under 1% in naive cells. Reports indicate spiked Jurkat TCR RNA from one cell could be found among approximately 1 million naive cells.

Germline CDR1 and CDR2: SGHVS and FQNEAQ. The CDR3 is made up of 13 amino acids. The V end lost 0 bases, the J end lost 3 bases, and 4 bases lay between the germline ends. The table lists this clonotype with many counts. Its antigen is not identified. Listed TCR primers, together with previously described methods, were used for the bulk TCR libraries. MiXCR, applied by TCRdb to the PCR reads, yields one record per CDR3 protein. This table has fewer than 100,000 distinct CDR3 sequences, roughly 21% appearing once. This sequence originates from a human donor in good health. Some libraries in this study had Jurkat cell RNA spiked in. The chain is built from TRBV7-8 and TRBJ2-3; D is undetermined. Material for sequencing was naive CD8+ T cells from blood, with Jurkat cell RNA spiked in. Subset: FACS-sorted CD8+CD4-CCR7+CD45RA+ naive T cells. The CDR3 DNA follows: TGTGCCAGCAGCTTAGCGCGTACAGATACGCAGTATTTT. This encodes CASSLARTDTQYF.